The T cell receptor (beta chain) described here comes from a study of cytomegalovirus exposure and HLA in healthy donors. About the research overall: A prior study identified roughly 110 million unique TCR beta sequences from 180 million or so T cells. Unique TCRs from HLA-typed donors, roughly 87 million of them, were held in an early data release. Study-wide results and limits: Evidence from a later analysis indicated that most CMV-associated TCR beta chains looked HLA-restricted.

The PCR used 60 Vbeta and 13 Jbeta primers. Profiled with immunoSEQ multiplex PCR; TCRdb holds only in-frame clones, not every one. The sample contains some 170,000 clones, roughly 80% of which appear only once. Likely unrecorded immune exposures existed in these nominally healthy donors. The germline gives CDR1 SGHNT, CDR2 YYREEE (reference sequence). V was clipped by 4 bases and J by 1 base; unmatched bases: 4. There are 14 residues in the CDR3. A remark on this clone: Its target is unknown.

This receptor was identified in a girl under 18 in good health and CMV-seropositive. The sequenced sample was PBMCs. The J gene is TRBJ2-7, the V gene TRBV5-4, with 8 bases identical to TRBD1. CDR3 amino acids: CASSLRQGSYEQYF. As DNA, the CDR3 is TGTGCCAGCAGCCTCAGACAGGGGTCCTACGAGCAGTACTTC. The full variable domain, completed using reference TRBV5-4 and TRBJ2-7, is ETGVTQSPTHLIKTRGQQVTLRCSSQSGHNTVSWYQQALGQGPQFIFQYYREEENGRGNFPPRFSGLQFPNYSSELNVNALELDDSALYLCASSLRQGSYEQYFGPGTRLTVT.